This T cell receptor beta chain was sequenced for a study of cytomegalovirus exposure and HLA in healthy donors. In the study overall: The study placed around 80% of its 398 genotyped donors in the Caucasian-associated ancestry cluster.

There were likely unrecorded immune exposures, though donors were nominally healthy when sampled. CDR1 is SEHNR, CDR2 FQNEAQ, per germline (reference sequence). CDR3 size: 13 residues. The PCR employed 60 Vbeta primers together with 13 Jbeta primers. TCRdb keeps only in-frame clones here, not all; method: immunoSEQ multiplex PCR. Of 120,000 to 150,000 clones listed, approximately 80% were seen once; the top ten hold 1.5% to 2%. The sequencing input was PBMCs. This TCR derives from a middle-aged man in good health and CMV-seronegative. The rearrangement joins TRBV7-9 to TRBJ2-5; D may be TRBD2 (6 bases). Near its end, the DNA agrees better with TRBJ2-7, so the J call may be wrong. This chain's CDR3 is CASSLGGDYEQYF. The CDR3 region has the DNA TGTGCCAGCAGCTTAGGGGGGGACTACGAGCAGTACTTC.